These T cell receptor beta chains were read from a single sample in a study of Tregs in tolerant kidney transplant recipients. Assay used: immunoSEQ multiplex PCR; TCRdb lists only in-frame clones, some missing. The sample has fewer than 80,000 clones, approximately 98% seen once. The specimen comprised Tregs from blood, sampled before the transplant. All receptors come from a human donor who received a combined kidney and bone marrow transplant. Both conserved end residues are part of each CDR3. The order of the fields is V gene, CDR3 protein.

TRBV30 | CAWRRWDRNSPLHF
TRBV4-1 | CASSQERGFSGNTIYF
TRBV5-6 | CASSPGGQPQHF
TRBV30 | CAGTQMGTDTQYF
TRBV7-2 | CASSFAYEQYF
TRBV20-1 | CSGTSPREQYF
TRBV9 | CASSVRGTSGGYNEQFF
TRBV25-1 | CASSDYYGQGKNSPLHF
TRBV7-2 | CASRRGGGDTQYF
TRBV6-1 | CAACRDRGFGELFF
TRBV18 | CASSPPKTREQYF
TRBV25-1 | CASSAGTETEQYF
TRBV10-3 | CAISDNVLTGRQPQHF
TRBV5-1 | CATMRGGELFF
TRBV27 | CASSPLHRGHETPQHF
TRBV5-1 | CASSFSPGTDNSPLHF
TRBV19 | CASSPLDSGNEKLFF
TRBV27 | CASSLYSGGGLKLFF
TRBV29-1 | CSTGTGTYGYTF
TRBV29-1 | CSVSFPQGYNEQFF
TRBV11-3 | CASSQGSGLGEQYF
TRBV7-9 | CASSPGQGYNSPLHF
TRBV27 | CASSLSGLGPQFF
TRBV5-4 | CASSPSTSTDTQYF
TRBV11-3 | CASSFGQGKTQYF
TRBV30 | CAWRDPGQLVSPLHF
TRBV11-2 | CASSLNGAYEQYF
TRBV28 | CASRLSGANVLTF
TRBV5-5 | CASSLVSVRVTGELFF
TRBV10-3 | CAISESRAAFTLQYF
TRBV14 | CASSQDVGGGSPLHF
TRBV18 | CASSPGGRGGYEQYF
TRBV7-2 | CASSPRTGGPYGYTF
TRBV28 | CASSLIRGLYEQYF
TRBV5-1 | CASSLLAGGVNEQFF
TRBV5-6 | CASSLGRQALHF
TRBV10-3 | CAISDPPGSYNEQFF
TRBV29-1 | CSVEEYRLPRGHYTF
TRBV7-2 | CASSSTSGRVSDEQYF
TRBV2 | CASSGRGKGVLSSYNEQFF
TRBV7-9 | CASSLWAGGNYEQYF
TRBV7-8 | CASSFYRSETQYF
TRBV7-2 | CASSIRGGTYEQYF
TRBV30 | CAWNWGVSTDTQYF
TRBV11-2 | CASSLDRGSTDTQYF
TRBV11-2 | CASSLRGQLQETQYF
TRBV29-1 | CSAGLAGIYEQYF
TRBV7-7 | CASSPHPGTGVAFF
TRBV18 | CASSPLRHSGANVLTF
TRBV11-2 | CASSLAVNQPQHF